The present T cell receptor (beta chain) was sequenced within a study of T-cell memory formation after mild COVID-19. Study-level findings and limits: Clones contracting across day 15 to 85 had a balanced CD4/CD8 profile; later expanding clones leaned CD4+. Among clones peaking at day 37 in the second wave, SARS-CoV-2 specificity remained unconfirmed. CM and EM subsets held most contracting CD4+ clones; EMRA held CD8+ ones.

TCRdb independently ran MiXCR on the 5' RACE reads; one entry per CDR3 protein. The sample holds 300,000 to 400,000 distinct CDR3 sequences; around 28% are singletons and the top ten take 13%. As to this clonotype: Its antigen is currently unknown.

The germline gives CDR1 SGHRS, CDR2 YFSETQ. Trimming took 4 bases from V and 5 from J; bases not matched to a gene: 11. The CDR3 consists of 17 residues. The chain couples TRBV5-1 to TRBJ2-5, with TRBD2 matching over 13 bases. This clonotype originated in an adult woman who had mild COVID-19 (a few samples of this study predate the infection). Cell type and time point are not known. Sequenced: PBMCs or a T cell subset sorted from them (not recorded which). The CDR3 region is CASSELGTSGTRETQYF. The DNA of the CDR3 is TGCGCCAGCAGCGAACTCGGGACTAGCGGGACTAGGGAGACCCAGTACTTC. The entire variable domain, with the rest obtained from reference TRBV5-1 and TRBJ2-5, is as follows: KAGVTQTPRYLIKTRGQQVTLSCSPISGHRSVSWYQQTPGQGLQFLFEYFSETQRNKGNFPGRFSGRQFSNSRSEMNVSTLELGDSALYLCASSELGTSGTRETQYFGPGTRLLVL.